What follows is one T cell receptor beta chain and its context. Germline V gene data show CDR1 as SGHRS and CDR2 as YFSETQ. The CDR3 has 13 amino acids. With 0 bases removed from V and 5 bases from J, the gap between germline ends came to 9 bases. The data were taken from a study of resident and recirculating memory T cells in vitiligo. Study-level information: Epidermis came from shave biopsies of lesional and nonlesional sites, plus PBMCs.

Some clones are missing from TCRdb's copy, which holds only in-frame ones; the method was immunoSEQ multiplex PCR. The table shows 40,000 to 50,000 clones, with over 90% occurring only once. This chain connects TRBV5-1 to TRBJ2-7; D possibly corresponds to TRBD1 (5 bases). The sequencing sample was made of blood. The sequence was collected from a male donor with vitiligo. The CDR3 loop reads CASSLAVTDEQYF. CDR3 sequence (DNA): TGCGCCAGCAGCTTGGCCGTGACAGACGAGCAGTACTTC.